Below are 32 T cell receptor beta chains sequenced from a single sample in a study of neoadjuvant nivolumab and ipilimumab in lung cancer. The table came from immunoSEQ multiplex PCR; TCRdb's copy has only in-frame clones and leaves some out. The sample yields under 35,000 clones, over 75% seen once. Here the sequenced sample was peripheral blood, taken after neoadjuvant nivolumab, alone or with ipilimumab, at or shortly before surgery. The receptor set was obtained from an adult with non-small cell lung cancer.

V gene TRBV5-1 combines with J gene TRBJ1-5; D is perhaps TRBD1 (6 bases). This CDR3 has 14 residues. Germline assignment: CDR1 SGHRS and CDR2 YFSETQ. V lost 0 bases, J lost 3 bases, and 7 bases lay in between. The CDR3 DNA follows: TGCGCCAGCAGCTTGGGGGGGCCCAATCAGCCCCAGCATTTT. It specifies CASSLGGPNQPQHF.

The chain recombines TRBV7-7 with TRBJ2-3; D gene uncertain. The CDR3 has 12 residues. V lost 5 bases and J 7 bases, leaving 10 bases between the germline ends. Germline CDR1 SSHAT, CDR2 FNYEAQ (reference sequence). CDR3 loop: CASSPTGYTQYF. The CDR3 DNA sequence: TGTGCCAGCAGCCCAACCGGGTATACGCAGTATTTT.

The rearrangement joins TRBV5-1 to TRBJ2-2; the match to TRBD1 covers 9 bases. The length of the CDR3 is 16 residues. Trimming removed 4 bases from V and 6 bases from J; junction bases left unmatched: 10. The germline gives CDR1 SGHRS, CDR2 YFSETQ. The CDR3 is CASSADRGLLAGELFF. The CDR3 DNA reads as TGCGCCAGCAGCGCCGACAGGGGGTTGCTAGCCGGGGAGCTGTTTTTT.

The chain combines TRBV7-9 with TRBJ2-3; D call uncertain. V shed 5 bases and J shed 7 bases, with 7 bases lying between them. This CDR3 comprises 11 residues. The V gene's germline CDR1 is SEHNR and CDR2 FQNEAQ (reference sequence). The CDR3 is CASSQLYTQYF. CDR3 in DNA: TGTGCCAGCAGCCAGCTTTATACGCAGTATTTT.

The CDR3 loop reads CASRGQSRSKNQANYGYTF. The CDR3 DNA sequence: TGTGCCAGCAGAGGTCAATCCCGGTCCAAGAACCAAGCTAACTATGGCTACACCTTC. The V and J genes are TRBV2 and TRBJ1-2, with D hard to call. Germline lookup yields CDR1 SNHLY and CDR2 FYNNEI. Trimming stripped 6 bases from V and 0 bases from J, with 26 bases between. This CDR3 region has 19 residues. Supplemented by reference TRBV2 and TRBJ1-2, the full variable domain reads EPEVTQTPSHQVTQMGQEVILRCVPISNHLYFYWYRQILGQKVEFLVSFYNNEISEKSEIFDDQFSVERPDGSNFTLKIRSTKLEDSAMYFCASRGQSRSKNQANYGYTFGSGTRLTVV.

The chain recombines TRBV19 with TRBJ2-6; 7 nucleotides line up with TRBD1. V trimming: 5 bases; J trimming: 0 bases; junction bases outside the gene matches: 7. Germline V gene lookup returns CDR1 LNHDA and CDR2 SQIVND (reference sequence). This CDR3 contains 17 residues. This CDR3 reads CASSVTGQNSGANVLTF. The CDR3 DNA sequence: TGTGCCAGTAGTGTTACGGGACAGAACTCTGGGGCCAACGTCCTGACTTTC.

CDR3 in DNA: TGTGCCAGCAGCTCGGGGCCGGGGGGAGGAAGCAATCAGCCCCAGCATTTT. It is translated as CASSSGPGGGSNQPQHF. This chain joins TRBV5-4 and TRBJ1-5; D possibly corresponds to TRBD1 (5 bases). Germline CDR1 SGHNT, CDR2 YYREEE (reference sequence). V was pared by 3 bases and J by 1 base, with 17 bases between. The CDR3 extends over 17 amino acids.

This chain links TRBV5-1 with TRBJ1-5; D gene unclear. The ends were cut back, 0 bases at V and 0 bases at J, with 7 bases in the middle. Germline assignment: CDR1 SGHRS and CDR2 YFSETQ. The CDR3 has 15 residues. This CDR3 reads CASSLDGSSNQPQHF. The CDR3 DNA reads as TGCGCCAGCAGCTTGGATGGATCTAGCAATCAGCCCCAGCATTTT. Supplemented by reference TRBV5-1 and TRBJ1-5, the full variable domain reads KAGVTQTPRYLIKTRGQQVTLSCSPISGHRSVSWYQQTPGQGLQFLFEYFSETQRNKGNFPGRFSGRQFSNSRSEMNVSTLELGDSALYLCASSLDGSSNQPQHFGDGTRLSIL.

The chain recombines TRBV5-6 with TRBJ1-1; the match to TRBD1 covers 7 bases. The CDR3 has 14 residues. J lost 6 bases, V lost 2 bases, and 7 bases had no gene match. Germline CDR1 is SGHDT and CDR2 is YYEEEE. CDR3 residues: CASSLGQAPAEAFF. CDR3 DNA sequence: TGTGCCAGCAGCTTAGGACAGGCTCCCGCTGAAGCTTTCTTT.

J is TRBJ2-5 and V is TRBV14; 8 nucleotides align to TRBD2. Losses at the gene ends were 4 bases for V and 2 bases for J; bases not matched to a gene: 12. The germline CDR1 and CDR2 sequences are SGHDN and FVKESK. The CDR3 length is 17 residues. CDR3 amino acids: CASSLFSVTSVQETQYF. The CDR3 nucleotides are TGTGCCAGCAGCCTTTTCTCCGTGACTAGCGTACAAGAGACCCAGTACTTC.

CDR3 in DNA: TGTGCCAGCACCTACAGGGTCGGAGGTGGAAACACCATATATTTT. Protein product: CASTYRVGGGNTIYF. The chain combines TRBV6-1 with TRBJ1-3; D perhaps matches TRBD1 (6 bases). The CDR3 has 15 residues. Germline CDR1 reads MNHNS; CDR2 reads SASEGT. V dropped 7 bases and J dropped 3 bases, with 16 bases sitting between them.

This chain connects TRBV7-9 to TRBJ2-2; 8 bases line up with TRBD1. Germline V gene sequence: CDR1 SEHNR, CDR2 FQNEAQ (reference sequence). The CDR3 contains 16 residues. Trimming at V came to 5 bases and at J to 4 bases, leaving 9 bases not matched to a gene. The CDR3 DNA reads TGTGCCAGCAGCCCCTTAGGACAGGGATCCACCGGGGAGCTGTTTTTT. It yields the protein CASSPLGQGSTGELFF.

CDR3 sequence: CAIRQGETQYF. The CDR3 DNA sequence: TGTGCCATCAGGCAGGGTGAGACCCAGTACTTC. The V and J genes are TRBV10-3 and TRBJ2-5, with D tentatively TRBD1 (5 bases). The germline V gene has CDR1 ENHRY and CDR2 SYGVKD. Trimming took off 6 bases at V and 5 bases at J, with 7 bases between the two ends. The CDR3 contains 11 residues.

This clone was seen a few times. The CDR3 nucleotides read TGTGCCAGCTCACCAGGGTCCTACAATGAGCAGTTCTTC. Its translation: CASSPGSYNEQFF. V usage is TRBV18 and J usage is TRBJ2-1; no definite D call. The V end lost 2 bases, the J end lost 1 base, and 3 bases lay between the germline ends. Germline V CDR1 and CDR2: KGHSH, LQKENI. This CDR3 comprises 13 residues.

This clone occurred a few times. The V call is TRBV6-1, the J call TRBJ2-7; 8 bases match TRBD1. The CDR3 contains 13 residues. V shed 6 bases and J 2 bases; nucleotides not matched to a gene: 3. Germline CDR1 and CDR2: MNHNS and SASEGT. The CDR3 loop reads CASSRTGTYEQYF. DNA of the CDR3: TGTGCCAGCAGCCGGACAGGGACCTACGAGCAGTACTTC.

In the case of this clone: The germline gene is not matched at one end of the junction; a read error may be the cause. This rearrangement joins TRBV2 to TRBJ2-2; either TRBD1 or TRBD2 may supply D (5 bases each). The CDR3 is made up of 16 amino acids. CDR1 and CDR2 from the germline V gene are SNHLY and FYNNEI. The CDR3 region has the DNA TGTGCCAGCAGTCAAGCAGGGAAAGCGGACACCGGGGAGCTGTTTTTT. Translation gives CASSQAGKADTGELFF.

The chain carries TRBV6-5 and TRBJ2-5; the match to TRBD1 covers 7 bases. Unmatched junction bases numbered 9, after V lost 7 bases and J lost 4 bases. The CDR3 totals 14 residues. The germline gives CDR1 MNHEY, CDR2 SVGAGI. CDR3 DNA: TGTGCCAGCAAACGGGACAGTTACTTAGAGACCCAGTACTTC. It is translated as CASKRDSYLETQYF.

The chain uses TRBV6-5 and TRBJ2-7; D might be TRBD1 or TRBD2, each matching 6 bases. This CDR3 region has 14 residues. In germline, CDR1 is MNHEY, CDR2 SVGAGI. Trimming stripped 2 bases from V and 7 bases from J, with 15 bases between. In DNA form, the CDR3 reads TGTGCCAGCAGTTACGGCTCACAGGGAGGTGAGCAGTACTTC. Its protein is CASSYGSQGGEQYF.

The chain joins TRBV7-9 to TRBJ1-2, with D hard to call. The CDR3 consists of 11 residues. Trimming shortened V by 7 bases and J by 7 bases, and 10 bases separated the two germline ends. Per germline, CDR1 SEHNR and CDR2 FQNEAQ (reference sequence). The CDR3 region is CASTLGSGYTF. CDR3 nucleotides: TGTGCCAGCACCCTGGGTAGTGGCTACACCTTC. Complete variable domain (other parts from reference TRBV7-9 and TRBJ1-2): DTGVSQNPRHKITKRGQNVTFRCDPISEHNRLYWYRQTLGQGPEFLTYFQNEAQLEKSRLLSDRFSAERPKGSFSTLEIQRTEQGDSAMYLCASTLGSGYTFGSGTRLTVV.

This chain uses TRBV7-9 with TRBJ1-6, with TRBD1 identical over 9 bases. Germline CDR1 and CDR2: SEHNR and FQNEAQ (reference sequence). The CDR3 totals 15 residues. V shed 4 bases, J shed 9 bases, and the junction held 7 bases outside the gene matches. CDR3 loop: CASSSGTGGISPLHF. CDR3 DNA: TGTGCCAGCAGCTCGGGTACAGGGGGCATTTCACCCCTCCACTTT.

The chain joins TRBV27 to TRBJ2-2; D unresolved. This CDR3 has 14 amino acids. The V and J ends lost 1 base and 7 bases respectively, with 10 bases between them. The germline CDR1 and CDR2 sequences are MNHEY and SMNVEV (reference sequence). The chain's CDR3 is CASSLWVGGGELFF. The CDR3 DNA follows: TGTGCCAGCAGTTTATGGGTAGGCGGCGGGGAGCTGTTTTTT.

The V gene is TRBV4-2, the J gene TRBJ1-2; 7 bases fit TRBD1. The CDR3 runs to 14 residues. V was clipped by 2 bases and J by 3 bases; unmatched bases: 3. In germline, CDR1 is LGHNA, CDR2 YNFKEQ. DNA for the CDR3: TGTGCCAGCAGCCAACCCACAGGGGACTATGGCTACACCTTC. It yields the protein CASSQPTGDYGYTF.

CDR3 DNA: TGTGCCAGCAGAGTGCAGGGTACGCAGTATTTT. Translating gives CASRVQGTQYF. The chain carries TRBV6-5 and TRBJ2-3; TRBD1 is a possible D gene (5 bases). The germline gives CDR1 MNHEY, CDR2 SVGAGI. Trimming pared 6 bases from V and 8 bases from J, leaving 9 bases between. CDR3 length: 11 amino acids.

The chain uses TRBV5-4 and TRBJ1-1, with D hard to call. Germline assignment: CDR1 SGHNT and CDR2 YYREEE (reference sequence). CDR3 length equals 13 residues. V lost 0 bases and J 5 bases, leaving 8 bases between the germline ends. Here the CDR3 reads CASSLDGETEAFF. The CDR3 DNA sequence: TGTGCCAGCAGCTTGGATGGGGAAACTGAAGCTTTCTTT.

The CDR3 DNA is TGTGCCAGCAGCCCGAGAAGGACAGATACGCAGTATTTT. As protein: CASSPRRTDTQYF. The chain has TRBV14 and TRBJ2-3; no clear D gene. The CDR3 runs 13 residues. Germline V gene data show CDR1 as SGHDN and CDR2 as FVKESK. The V end was cut by 4 bases, the J end by 3 bases, with 8 bases between.

This clone turned up a few times. This rearrangement joins TRBV11-2 to TRBJ2-1; 11 nucleotides align to TRBD2. Germline V gives CDR1 SGHAT, CDR2 FQNNGV. This CDR3 comprises 15 residues. V dropped 5 bases and J dropped 7; count of bases not matched to a gene: 7. CDR3 sequence reads: CASSRGLAGLNEQFF. The CDR3 DNA reads TGTGCCAGCAGCCGCGGACTAGCGGGTCTTAATGAGCAGTTCTTC.

V and J are TRBV13 and TRBJ1-3; 7 nucleotides match TRBD1. V lost 5 bases to trimming and J lost 4 bases; unmatched junction nucleotides: 8. The CDR3 runs 15 residues. Germline V gene lookup returns CDR1 PRHDT and CDR2 FYEKMQ (reference sequence). Here the CDR3 reads CASSQPLGQGNTIYF. For the CDR3, the DNA is TGTGCCAGCAGCCAACCCTTGGGACAGGGAAACACCATATATTTT.

The chain carries TRBV5-1 and TRBJ1-1; D is unclear. Trimming pared 2 bases from V and 5 bases from J, leaving 16 bases between. CDR1 SGHRS and CDR2 YFSETQ come from the germline V gene. The CDR3 sequence is 15 residues long. The DNA for the CDR3 is TGCGCCAGCAGCTTTATGGGAGCCGAAGGGACTGAAGCTTTCTTT. Translated: CASSFMGAEGTEAFF.

This chain uses TRBV12-5 with TRBJ2-2, with 7 bases that match TRBD1. Germline V gene sequence: CDR1 LGHNT, CDR2 FRNRAP. Trimming took 1 base from V and 1 from J; bases not matched to a gene: 12. This CDR3 spans 19 amino acids. In nucleotides, the CDR3 is TGTGCTAGTGGTTTGGAAACGCTGACAGGGAAGGGGAACACCGGGGAGCTGTTTTTT. It specifies CASGLETLTGKGNTGELFF.

In DNA form, the CDR3 reads TGTGCCAGCAGAGACAGGGGAAGTACTGAAGCTTTCTTT. Protein: CASRDRGSTEAFF. The chain is built from TRBV2 and TRBJ1-1; 8 bases fit TRBD1. Trimming removed 6 bases from V and 5 bases from J; junction bases left unmatched: 5. Germline CDR1 and CDR2: SNHLY and FYNNEI. The length of the CDR3 is 13 residues. The full variable domain, its missing parts supplied by reference TRBV2 and TRBJ1-1, is EPEVTQTPSHQVTQMGQEVILRCVPISNHLYFYWYRQILGQKVEFLVSFYNNEISEKSEIFDDQFSVERPDGSNFTLKIRSTKLEDSAMYFCASRDRGSTEAFFGQGTRLTVV.

The chain employs TRBV9 and TRBJ2-1; D remains unclear. The CDR3 loop spans 17 amino acids. Between the trimmed V and J ends, which lost 0 bases and 3 bases, there was a span of 16 bases. From germline, CDR1 is SGDLS and CDR2 YYNGEE. Here the CDR3 DNA reads TGTGCCAGCAGCGTAGATGTATCCGGACCGGGCTACAATGAGCAGTTCTTC. Translation: CASSVDVSGPGYNEQFF.

This clone has a handful of counts. The rearrangement joins TRBV6-1 to TRBJ1-4; unclear D gene. Germline V gives CDR1 MNHNS, CDR2 SASEGT. Trimming removed 7 bases at V and 4 bases at J, with 16 bases between. This CDR3 comprises 15 residues. CDR3 DNA: TGTGCCAGCAACGTAGAGAGTCTAATTAATGAAAAACTGTTTTTT. This encodes CASNVESLINEKLFF.